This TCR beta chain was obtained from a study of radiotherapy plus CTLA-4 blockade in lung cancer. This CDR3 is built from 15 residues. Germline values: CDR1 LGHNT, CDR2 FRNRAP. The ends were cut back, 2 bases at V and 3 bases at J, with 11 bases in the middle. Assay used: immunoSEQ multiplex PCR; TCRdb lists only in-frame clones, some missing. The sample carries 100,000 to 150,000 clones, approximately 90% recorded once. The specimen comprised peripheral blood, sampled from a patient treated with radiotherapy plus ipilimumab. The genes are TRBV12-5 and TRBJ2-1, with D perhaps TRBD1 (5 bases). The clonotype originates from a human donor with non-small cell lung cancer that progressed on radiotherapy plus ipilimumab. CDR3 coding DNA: TGTGCTAGTGGTTTGAGAAGCAGGGACTACAATGAGCAGTTCTTC. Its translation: CASGLRSRDYNEQFF.